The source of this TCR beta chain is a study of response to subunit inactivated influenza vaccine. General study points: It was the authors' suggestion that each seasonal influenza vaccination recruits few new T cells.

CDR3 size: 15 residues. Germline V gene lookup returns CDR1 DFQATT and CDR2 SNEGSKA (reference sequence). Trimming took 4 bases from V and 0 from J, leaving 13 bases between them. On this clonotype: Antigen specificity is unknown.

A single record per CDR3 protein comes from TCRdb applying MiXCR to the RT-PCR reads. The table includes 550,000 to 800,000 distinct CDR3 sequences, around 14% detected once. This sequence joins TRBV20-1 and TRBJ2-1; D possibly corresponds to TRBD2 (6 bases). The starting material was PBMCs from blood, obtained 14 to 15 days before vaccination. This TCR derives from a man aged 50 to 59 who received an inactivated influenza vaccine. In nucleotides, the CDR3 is TGCAGTGCTACCCTAGCGATGGGCTCCTACAATGAGCAGTTCTTC. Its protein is CSATLAMGSYNEQFF.